This entry concerns a single TCR beta chain. The antigen remains unidentified. The germline gene is not matched at one end of the junction; a read error may be the cause. Using a constant-region primer together with ProtoScript II reverse transcriptase, TCR beta cDNA was made from about 500 ng of total RNA. Library construction for TCR beta comprised three nested multiplex PCR rounds performed with slightly modified ARM-PCR. Use of TRBV1-TRBV30 forward primers with a C-beta reverse primer characterized the first two PCR rounds, which lasted about 9 cycles each. From the multiplex PCR reads, TCRdb called clonotypes with MiXCR, one entry per CDR3 protein. The top ten hold 15% to 20% of the sample, which has fewer than 200,000 distinct CDR3 sequences, approximately 86% seen once. This record comes from a study of tumor-infiltrating lymphocytes in primary liver carcinoma. General study results and limits: Researchers report that only about 7-24% of top clones turned up in all five tumor regions.

Germline V gene data show CDR1 as SGHNT and CDR2 as YYREEE (reference sequence). This CDR3 is 14 amino acids long. Scientists recovered RNA and DNA together from around 20-30 mg of unsorted bulk tissue. The specimen sequenced was tumor tissue from primary liver carcinoma. The clonotype comes from a man aged 35 to 55 with primary liver carcinoma and hepatitis B virus infection. The chain employs TRBV5-4 and TRBJ2-7; D remains unclear. The CDR3 nucleotides are TGTGCCAGCAGCTTGGCCGCTTTCTCCTATGAGCAGTACTTC. Translating it yields CASSLAAFSYEQYF.